The 24 T cell receptor beta chains below were found in one sample sequenced in a study of cytomegalovirus exposure and HLA in healthy donors. Measured with immunoSEQ multiplex PCR; TCRdb has only the in-frame clones, and not every one. The table lists some 170,000 clones, almost 85% of them singletons. Sequenced sample: PBMCs. These TCRs come from a man aged 30 to 45 in good health and CMV-seropositive.

The V gene is TRBV4-1, the J gene TRBJ2-3; no clear D. This CDR3 has 14 residues. V was pared by 0 bases and J by 6 bases, with 10 bases between. The germline V gene has CDR1 MGHRA and CDR2 YSYEKL. The CDR3 protein is CASSQDLISDTQYF. Written as DNA, the CDR3 is TGCGCCAGCAGCCAAGATTTGATTAGCGATACGCAGTATTTT.

The gene calls are TRBV6-1 and TRBJ2-5, with a possible D match to TRBD1 (6 bases). The length of the CDR3 is 11 residues. The germline V gene encodes CDR1 MNHNS and CDR2 SASEGT. V was trimmed by 7 bases and J by 4 bases, leaving 7 bases between them. CDR3: CASKDRETQYF. CDR3 coding DNA: TGTGCCAGCAAGGACAGAGAGACCCAGTACTTC.

The chain recombines TRBV11-2 with TRBJ2-5, with 11 bases fitting TRBD2. J gave up 1 base and V 5 bases, and 15 bases lay outside the gene matches. The CDR3 runs 19 residues. The germline V gene has CDR1 SGHAT and CDR2 FQNNGV. The chain's CDR3 is CASSRTPPVLAGGQETQYF. Here the CDR3 DNA reads TGTGCCAGCAGCCGGACCCCTCCGGTCCTAGCGGGGGGCCAAGAGACCCAGTACTTC.

The chain uses TRBV9 and TRBJ2-5; TRBD2 agrees at 10 bases. Germline-derived CDR1 and CDR2 are SGDLS and YYNGEE. CDR3 length equals 15 residues. V lost 4 bases and J lost 1; bases outside the gene matches: 4. CDR3 region: CASSIRTSGQETQYF. CDR3 coding DNA: TGTGCCAGCAGCATCCGGACTAGCGGCCAAGAGACCCAGTACTTC. The complete variable domain, with remaining parts taken from reference TRBV9 and TRBJ2-5, reads DSGVTQTPKHLITATGQRVTLRCSPRSGDLSVYWYQQSLDQGLQFLIQYYNGEERAKGNILERFSAQQFPDLHSELNLSSLELGDSALYFCASSIRTSGQETQYFGPGTRLLVL.

V gene TRBV6-1 combines with J gene TRBJ1-1; D remains ambiguous. Trimming shortened V by 1 base and J by 0 bases, and 9 bases separated the two germline ends. The CDR3 is 15 residues long. Germline V gene lookup returns CDR1 MNHNS and CDR2 SASEGT. The CDR3 sequence: CASSEVIEMNTEAFF. The CDR3 DNA sequence: TGTGCCAGCAGTGAAGTTATAGAGATGAACACTGAAGCTTTCTTT.

The genes are TRBV27 and TRBJ2-7; 8 bases are shared with TRBD1. CDR1 is MNHEY, CDR2 SMNVEV, per germline (reference sequence). The length of the CDR3 is 14 residues. J lost 2 bases, V lost 5 bases, and 5 bases had no gene match. CDR3 DNA sequence: TGTGCCAGCAGTCCCCGGGACAGGACCTACGAGCAGTACTTC. Protein: CASSPRDRTYEQYF.

V gene TRBV6-1 combines with J gene TRBJ2-3, with 7 positions matching TRBD2. V gave up 11 bases and J gave up 2 bases; unmatched junction bases: 10. The CDR3 consists of 14 residues. Germline lookup yields CDR1 MNHNS and CDR2 SASEGT. The CDR3 region has the DNA TGTGCCTGCCGACTAGCAGTGTTCACAGATACGCAGTATTTT. Translation: CACRLAVFTDTQYF.

In this sample, this clone turned up many times. The genes are TRBV11-2 and TRBJ1-1, with D unclear. Germline V CDR1 and CDR2: SGHAT, FQNNGV. The CDR3 loop spans 14 amino acids. Trimming shortened V by 5 bases and J by 5 bases, and 15 bases separated the two germline ends. The CDR3 DNA follows: TGTGCCAGCAGCGTACGAGCCGAGGGTACTGAAGCTTTCTTT. Translation gives CASSVRAEGTEAFF.

This clone was seen only once. The chain uses TRBV28 and TRBJ1-1; no clear D. This CDR3 has 14 residues. The germline V gene has CDR1 MDHEN and CDR2 SYDVKM. Trimming cost V 3 bases and J 1 base, with 9 bases left between them. Written as DNA, the CDR3 is TGTGCCAGCAGTTTCACCAGAAGGAACACTGAAGCTTTCTTT. Translating gives CASSFTRRNTEAFF.

CDR3 residues: CASTSPGLQNTEAFF. DNA for the CDR3: TGTGCCAGCACCTCCCCGGGACTCCAGAACACTGAAGCTTTCTTT. The gene calls are TRBV28 and TRBJ1-1; TRBD1 is a possible D gene (5 bases). CDR3 size: 15 residues. The germline V and J ends were trimmed by 7 bases and 1 base, with 16 bases remaining between them. Germline CDR1 reads MDHEN; CDR2 reads SYDVKM.

The chain combines TRBV5-1 with TRBJ1-1; 10 bases line up with TRBD1. This CDR3 contains 15 residues. The V gene end was trimmed by 0 bases and the J gene end by 11 bases; junction bases not matched to a gene: 10. Germline assignment: CDR1 SGHRS and CDR2 YFSETQ. CDR3 sequence (DNA): TGCGCCAGCAGCTTGGTCGGACAGGGGGAGAGTGGGGCTTTCTTT. This encodes CASSLVGQGESGAFF.

The CDR3 loop reads CASSLAREGTDTQYF. As DNA, the CDR3 is TGTGCCAGCAGCTTGGCTCGGGAGGGCACAGATACGCAGTATTTT. V gene TRBV7-6 combines with J gene TRBJ2-3, with 7 nucleotides matching TRBD2. V gave up 3 bases and J gave up 1 base; unmatched junction bases: 4. The germline V gene has CDR1 SGHVS and CDR2 FNYEAQ. There are 15 residues in the CDR3.

The chain uses TRBV5-4 and TRBJ2-5, with 9 nucleotides matching TRBD2. The CDR3 covers 15 residues. Germline CDR1 SGHNT, CDR2 YYREEE (reference sequence). Trimming took 4 bases from V and 5 from J; bases not matched to a gene: 9. The CDR3 sequence: CASSQFLAGVETQYF. The CDR3 DNA reads TGTGCCAGCAGCCAATTCTTAGCGGGAGTGGAGACCCAGTACTTC.

This clone was picked up one time. This chain links TRBV21-1 with TRBJ1-4. TRBV21-1 constitutes a pseudogene. The CDR3 loop spans 13 amino acids. The CDR3 DNA reads as TGTGCCAGCAGCAAAGCGCATGGGAGAAAACTGTTTTTT. As protein: CASSKAHGRKLFF.

V and J are TRBV28 and TRBJ2-2, with D perhaps matching TRBD2 (5 bases). CDR3 length equals 15 residues. The germline V gene has CDR1 MDHEN and CDR2 SYDVKM. V lost 11 bases and J 4 bases, leaving 20 bases between the germline ends. This CDR3 is CAQRRGRASTGELFF. In nucleotides, the CDR3 is TGTGCCCAGCGACGGGGTCGTGCTAGCACCGGGGAGCTGTTTTTT.

V is TRBV6-5 and J is TRBJ1-5; no firm D call. The germline V gene encodes CDR1 MNHEY and CDR2 SVGAGI. Trimming cost V 0 bases and J 4 bases, with 4 bases left between them. CDR3 size: 13 residues. CDR3 region: CASSYSRNQPQHF. The CDR3 nucleotides are TGTGCCAGCAGTTACTCGAGGAATCAGCCCCAGCATTTT.

The chain links TRBV5-6 to TRBJ2-7; maybe TRBD1 (5 bases). V was cut by 4 bases and J by 6 bases, with 11 bases left in between. This CDR3 has 12 amino acids. Germline V gene lookup returns CDR1 SGHDT and CDR2 YYEEEE. For the CDR3, the DNA is TGTGCCAGCAGCCCTAGAAGGGGCGAGCAGTACTTC. This codes for CASSPRRGEQYF.

The chain combines TRBV11-2 with TRBJ1-2; D might be TRBD1 (6 bases). This CDR3 spans 14 amino acids. Germline values: CDR1 SGHAT, CDR2 FQNNGV. The V end was cut by 1 base, the J end by 2 bases, with 8 bases between. CDR3 bases: TGTGCCAGCAGCTTAGGAGGACAGAACTATGGCTACACCTTC. Translation gives CASSLGGQNYGYTF.

The chain has TRBV7-2 and TRBJ2-5; 9 bases are a match to TRBD1. Germline V lookup: CDR1 SGHTA, CDR2 FQGNSA. Unmatched junction bases numbered 5, after V lost 6 bases and J lost 3 bases. The CDR3 runs 14 residues. CDR3 DNA sequence: TGTGCCAGCAGTTCGACAGGGGGAAAAGAGACCCAGTACTTC. This gives the protein CASSSTGGKETQYF.

The CDR3 region is CASSDVQGSKKLFF. The CDR3 coding sequence is TGTGCCAGCAGTGACGTCCAGGGGAGCAAAAAACTGTTTTTT. This sequence joins TRBV6-5 and TRBJ1-4; D perhaps matches TRBD1 (6 bases). V lost 5 bases to trimming and J lost 9 bases, with 16 bases between them. The CDR3 covers 14 residues. The germline V gene has CDR1 MNHEY and CDR2 SVGAGI.

V is TRBV19 and J is TRBJ1-5; a possible D gene is TRBD1 (6 bases). Trimming removed 0 bases from V and 5 bases from J, with 14 bases in between. This CDR3 comprises 16 residues. Germline lookup yields CDR1 LNHDA and CDR2 SQIVND (reference sequence). The CDR3 protein is CASSIDTGTGYQPQHF. The CDR3 DNA is TGTGCCAGTAGTATAGATACAGGGACGGGGTATCAGCCCCAGCATTTT.

The chain is built from TRBV19 and TRBJ1-2, with D unresolved. Germline assignment: CDR1 LNHDA and CDR2 SQIVND (reference sequence). The V end lost 2 bases, the J end lost 8 bases, and 18 bases lay between the germline ends. The CDR3 has 15 amino acids. CDR3: CASSIPRASASGYTF. The CDR3 DNA is TGTGCCAGTAGTATACCGCGAGCCTCCGCCTCCGGCTACACCTTC.

The chain is built from TRBV5-4 and TRBJ1-1, with 7 bases that match TRBD1. CDR3 size: 15 residues. Germline V CDR1 and CDR2: SGHNT, YYREEE (reference sequence). Trimming cost V 0 bases and J 5 bases; bases outside gene matches: 7. This chain's CDR3 is CASSLADREVTEAFF. CDR3 nucleotide sequence: TGTGCCAGCAGCTTGGCCGACAGGGAAGTGACTGAAGCTTTCTTT.

This clone has a handful of counts. This chain connects TRBV7-9 to TRBJ2-5; 10 bases fit TRBD2. The CDR3 consists of 15 residues. With 0 bases clipped from V and 4 bases from J, the junction kept 2 bases outside the gene matches. Germline V lookup: CDR1 SEHNR, CDR2 FQNEAQ (reference sequence). CDR3 bases: TGTGCCAGCAGCTTAGCATCTAGCGGGAGAGAGACCCAGTACTTC. It specifies CASSLASSGRETQYF.